A selection of T cell receptor beta chains follows, all from one sample in a study of blood T cell repertoires in COVID-19. Data came from immunoSEQ multiplex PCR; TCRdb stores just in-frame clones and leaves some out. The table has about 280,000 clones, roughly 86% seen once. Sequenced sample: peripheral blood. Source of these receptors: a middle-aged man with active or convalescent COVID-19. Each CDR3 is given with its conserved first and last residue. The D gene is left open where the match is weak. Part of the rows lack a size; the others show once, few, many or a class for expanded clones.

clone size,J gene,D gene,V gene,CDR3 protein,CDR3 DNA
.,TRBJ2-2,TRBD2,TRBV28,CASTKGQWKGGGTGELFF,TGTGCCAGCACAAAAGGGCAGTGGAAAGGCGGGGGGACCGGGGAGCTGTTTTTT
.,TRBJ2-3,TRBD1,TRBV5-1,CASHQGGTDTQYF,TGCGCCAGCCATCAGGGGGGCACAGATACGCAGTATTTT
.,TRBJ2-1,.,TRBV5-1,CASSLTGQYYNEQFF,TGCGCCAGCAGCTTGACCGGACAATACTACAATGAGCAGTTCTTC
.,TRBJ2-1,TRBD2,TRBV7-8,CASSLALATYNEQFF,TGTGCCAGCAGCTTAGCACTAGCGACCTACAATGAGCAGTTCTTC
few,TRBJ2-3,.,TRBV19,CASSTGVAGDTQYF,TGTGCCAGTAGTACTGGGGTGGCGGGAGATACGCAGTATTTT
.,TRBJ1-1,.,TRBV5-1,CASSLVSGVNTEAFF,TGCGCCAGCAGCTTGGTTTCAGGGGTTAACACTGAAGCTTTCTTT
few,TRBJ2-3,.,TRBV28,CATFSMYTTDTQYF,TGTGCCACCTTTAGCATGTACACCACAGATACGCAGTATTTT
.,TRBJ2-7,.,TRBV2,CASSEGVSPSYEQYF,TGTGCCAGCAGTGAAGGGGTTAGCCCCTCCTACGAGCAGTACTTC
.,TRBJ1-2,.,TRBV5-4,CASSVDTNYGYTF,TGTGCCAGCAGCGTGGACACCAACTATGGCTACACCTTC
.,TRBJ1-1,.,TRBV5-1,CASSLRGWPEAFF,TGCGCCAGCAGCTTGAGGGGTTGGCCTGAAGCTTTCTTT
.,TRBJ2-3,TRBD1,TRBV7-3,CASSRTGVIPDTQYF,TGTGCCAGCAGCAGGACAGGGGTTATCCCAGATACGCAGTATTTT
.,TRBJ1-1,TRBD1,TRBV9,CASSARDRDPEAFF,TGTGCCAGCAGCGCCCGGGACAGAGACCCTGAAGCTTTCTTT
.,TRBJ1-3,TRBD1,TRBV30,CAWNRGSAGNTIYF,TGTGCCTGGAACAGGGGTTCGGCTGGAAACACCATATATTTT
.,TRBJ2-7,.,TRBV5-5,CASSSPGSSYEQYF,TGTGCCAGCAGCTCCCCCGGGAGCTCCTACGAGCAGTACTTC
.,TRBJ2-3,.,TRBV6-5,CATKPGTDTQYF,TGTGCCACCAAGCCGGGGACAGATACGCAGTATTTT
.,TRBJ1-1,.,TRBV2,CASSEWAPDEAFF,TGTGCCAGCAGTGAGTGGGCGCCCGATGAAGCTTTCTTT
.,TRBJ2-1,TRBD2,TRBV5-1,CASTIGTNSYNEQFF,TGCGCCAGCACCATCGGGACTAACTCCTACAATGAGCAGTTCTTC
.,TRBJ1-2,.,TRBV5-1,CASSVAEDYGYTF,TGCGCCAGCAGTGTGGCAGAGGACTATGGCTACACCTTC
.,TRBJ2-1,TRBD1,TRBV11-3,CASGRMGQIADEQFF,TGTGCCAGCGGGCGGATGGGACAGATTGCGGATGAGCAGTTCTTC
.,TRBJ2-2,TRBD2,TRBV9,CASSGLAGGSTGELFF,TGTGCCAGCAGCGGACTAGCGGGGGGTTCCACCGGGGAGCTGTTTTTT
.,TRBJ2-6,.,TRBV6-5,CASTKTGSGANVLTF,TGTGCCAGCACCAAGACCGGGTCTGGGGCCAACGTCCTGACTTTC
.,TRBJ2-5,TRBD2,TRBV9,CASSDTLVAGGVETQYF,TGTGCCAGCAGCGACACCTTAGTGGCGGGAGGGGTAGAGACCCAGTACTTC
.,TRBJ2-5,.,TRBV11-2,CASSLVSGEGETQYF,TGTGCCAGCAGCTTAGTGTCAGGGGAGGGCGAGACCCAGTACTTC
.,TRBJ2-1,.,TRBV7-8,CASSLVGGLNEQFF,TGTGCCAGCAGCTTAGTTGGAGGGCTCAATGAGCAGTTCTTC
.,TRBJ2-7,TRBD2,TRBV4-2,CASSLTSGTYEQYF,TGTGCCAGCAGCCTCACTAGCGGAACCTACGAGCAGTACTTC
.,TRBJ1-2,TRBD1,TRBV5-1,CASSPPGQGAGYTF,TGCGCCAGCAGCCCCCCGGGACAGGGGGCTGGCTACACCTTC
.,TRBJ2-1,.,TRBV6-5,CASGEVVDSYNEQFF,TGTGCCAGCGGGGAGGTGGTGGACTCCTACAATGAGCAGTTCTTC
.,TRBJ1-2,.,TRBV5-1,CASSFYSDDYKSNYGYTF,TGCGCCAGCAGCTTTTACAGCGATGACTACAAATCTAACTATGGCTACACCTTC
.,TRBJ2-1,TRBD2,TRBV2,CASSVGTSGSSYNEQFF,TGTGCCAGCAGTGTAGGGACTAGCGGGAGCTCCTACAATGAGCAGTTCTTC
.,TRBJ2-3,.,TRBV10-1,CASSESGTFTDTQYF,TGCGCCAGCAGTGAGTCGGGGACTTTCACAGATACGCAGTATTTT
.,TRBJ1-2,.,TRBV11-2,CASSLDRDVYGYTF,TGTGCCAGCAGCTTAGACAGGGATGTCTATGGCTACACCTTC
.,TRBJ1-4,TRBD1,TRBV28,CASRTAGTGSEKLFF,TGTGCCAGCAGGACCGCCGGGACAGGTAGCGAAAAACTGTTTTTT
once,TRBJ2-7,TRBD2,TRBV30,CAWTRGGGTYEQYF,TGTGCCTGGACACGAGGCGGGGGAACCTACGAGCAGTACTTC
.,TRBJ1-1,.,TRBV11-3,CASSSGTEAFF,TGTGCCAGCAGCTCCGGCACTGAAGCTTTCTTT
.,TRBJ1-1,TRBD1,TRBV5-6,CASSFVGGQGNTEAFF,TGTGCCAGCAGCTTCGTCGGTGGACAGGGGAACACTGAAGCTTTCTTT
.,TRBJ2-2,.,TRBV11-3,CASSLYGSGGELFF,TGTGCCAGCAGCTTATATGGGTCCGGGGGGGAGCTGTTTTTT
.,TRBJ2-5,.,TRBV15,CATSRGGQETQYF,TGTGCCACCAGCAGAGGAGGACAAGAGACCCAGTACTTC
.,TRBJ1-2,TRBD1,TRBV12-5,CASGLGQGDGYTF,TGTGCTAGTGGTTTGGGACAGGGTGATGGCTACACCTTC
once,TRBJ1-1,TRBD1,TRBV19,CASAGQGNTEAFF,TGTGCCAGTGCGGGACAGGGGAACACTGAAGCTTTCTTT
few,TRBJ1-1,.,TRBV30,CAWSVPRGTEAFF,TGTGCCTGGAGTGTACCCCGGGGGACTGAAGCTTTCTTT
once,TRBJ2-7,TRBD2,TRBV5-1,CASSLAPSGSSYEQYF,TGCGCCAGCAGCTTGGCGCCTAGCGGGAGCTCCTACGAGCAGTACTTC
.,TRBJ1-1,.,TRBV28,CASSWGVNTEAFF,TGTGCCAGCAGTTGGGGAGTGAACACTGAAGCTTTCTTT